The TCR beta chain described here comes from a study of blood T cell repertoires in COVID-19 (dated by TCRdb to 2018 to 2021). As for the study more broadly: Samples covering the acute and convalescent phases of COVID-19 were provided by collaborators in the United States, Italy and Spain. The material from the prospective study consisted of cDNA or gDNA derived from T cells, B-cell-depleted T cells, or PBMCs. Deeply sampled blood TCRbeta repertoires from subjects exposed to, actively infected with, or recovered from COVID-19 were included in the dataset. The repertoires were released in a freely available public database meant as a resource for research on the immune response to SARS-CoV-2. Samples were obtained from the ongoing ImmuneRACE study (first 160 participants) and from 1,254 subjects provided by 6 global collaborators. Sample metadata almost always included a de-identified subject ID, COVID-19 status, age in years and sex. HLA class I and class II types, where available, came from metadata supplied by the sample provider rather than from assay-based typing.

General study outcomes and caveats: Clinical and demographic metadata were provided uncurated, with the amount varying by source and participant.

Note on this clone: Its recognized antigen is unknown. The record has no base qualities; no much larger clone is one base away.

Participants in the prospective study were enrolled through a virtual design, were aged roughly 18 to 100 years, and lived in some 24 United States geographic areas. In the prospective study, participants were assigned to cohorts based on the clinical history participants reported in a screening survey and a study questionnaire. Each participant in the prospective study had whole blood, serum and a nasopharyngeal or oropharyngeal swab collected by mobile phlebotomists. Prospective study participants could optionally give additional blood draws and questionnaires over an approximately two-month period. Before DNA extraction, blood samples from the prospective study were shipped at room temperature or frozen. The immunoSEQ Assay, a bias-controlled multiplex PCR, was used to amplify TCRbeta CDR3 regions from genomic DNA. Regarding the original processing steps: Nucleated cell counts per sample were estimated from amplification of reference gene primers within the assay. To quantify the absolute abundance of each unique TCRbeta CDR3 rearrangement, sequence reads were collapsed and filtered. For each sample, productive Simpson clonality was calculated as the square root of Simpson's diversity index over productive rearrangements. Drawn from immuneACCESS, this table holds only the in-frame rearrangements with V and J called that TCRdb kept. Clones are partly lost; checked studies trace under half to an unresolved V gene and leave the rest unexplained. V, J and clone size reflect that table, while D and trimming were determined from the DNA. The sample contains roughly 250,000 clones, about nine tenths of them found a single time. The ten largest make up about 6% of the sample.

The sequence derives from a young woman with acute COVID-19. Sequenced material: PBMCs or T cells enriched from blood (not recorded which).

CDR3 loop: CASSADRGPTDTQYF. The nucleotide sequence reads as follows: TGCGCCAGCAGCGCAGACAGGGGACCCACAGATACGCAGTATTTT. In this chain, TRBV5-1 is recombined with TRBJ2-3; 8 bases in the junction line up with TRBD1. V ends up 4 bases short and J 2 bases short, with an unmatched junction base count of 6. Via the germline V gene, CDR1 is SGHRS and CDR2 YFSETQ. Inclusive of the bounding cysteine and phenylalanine, the CDR3 is 15 residues long. The kept DNA is CDR3 alone, 45 bases in frame from the first base.